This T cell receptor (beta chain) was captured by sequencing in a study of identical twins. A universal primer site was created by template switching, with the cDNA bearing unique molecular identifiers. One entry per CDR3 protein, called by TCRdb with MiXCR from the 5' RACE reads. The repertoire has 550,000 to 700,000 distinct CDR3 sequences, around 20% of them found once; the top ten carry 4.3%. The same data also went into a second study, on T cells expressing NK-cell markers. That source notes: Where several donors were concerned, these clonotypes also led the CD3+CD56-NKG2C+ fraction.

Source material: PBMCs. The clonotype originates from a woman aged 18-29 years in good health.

The CDR3 loop is CASSLAGVDPYNEQFF. The CDR3, as DNA: TGTGCCAGCAGTTTAGCGGGAGTGGACCCCTACAATGAGCAGTTCTTC. The chain links TRBV28 to TRBJ2-1; 7 bases are a match to TRBD2. The CDR3 spans 16 residues. The trim removed 2 bases at V and 2 bases at J, leaving 6 bases unmatched. Germline V gene data show CDR1 as MDHEN and CDR2 as SYDVKM.